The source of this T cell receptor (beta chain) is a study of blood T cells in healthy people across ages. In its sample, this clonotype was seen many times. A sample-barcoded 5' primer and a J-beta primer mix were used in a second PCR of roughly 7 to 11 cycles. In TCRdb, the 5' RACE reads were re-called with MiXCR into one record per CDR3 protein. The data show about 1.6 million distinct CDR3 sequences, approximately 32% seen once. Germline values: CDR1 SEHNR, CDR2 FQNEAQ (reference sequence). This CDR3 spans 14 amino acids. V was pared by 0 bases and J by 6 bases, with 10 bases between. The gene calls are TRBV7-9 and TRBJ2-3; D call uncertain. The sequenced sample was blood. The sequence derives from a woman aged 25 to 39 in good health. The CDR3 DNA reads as TGTGCCAGCAGCTTAGCGCACCGCAGGGATACGCAGTATTTT. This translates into CASSLAHRRDTQYF.